Given below is one T cell receptor (beta chain) in context. These data are taken from a study of T cells in Graves' hyperthyroidism and ophthalmopathy. The germline gives CDR1 SEHNR, CDR2 FQNEAQ (reference sequence). The CDR3 spans 18 residues. V lost 3 bases and J lost 7, with 22 bases in between. TCR beta CDR3 regions were amplified from RNA. Initially, a first-round RT-PCR of the TCR CDR3 employed the HTBI primer set. A single record per CDR3 protein comes from TCRdb applying MiXCR to the multiplex PCR reads. The profile shows 560,000 or so distinct CDR3 sequences, about half of them singletons. The sample was peripheral blood or thyroid tissue (not recorded which). This clonotype originated in a young woman with Graves' hyperthyroidism. The chain links TRBV7-9 to TRBJ1-6, with a possible D match to TRBD1 (6 bases). DNA of the CDR3: TGTGCCAGCAGCTTGGGCCCTCCCTTAGGGGGTGAAAATTCACCCCTCCACTTT. Translating it yields CASSLGPPLGGENSPLHF.